This TCR beta chain was captured by sequencing in a study of blood T cells in healthy people across ages. Germline lookup yields CDR1 SGHAT and CDR2 FQNNGV. The CDR3 length is 17 residues. Germline trimming cut 3 bases from V and 0 bases from J; bases unmatched to any gene: 7. Primers used in a second PCR of about 7 to 11 cycles were a sample-barcoded 5' primer and a J-beta primer mix. TCRdb independently ran MiXCR on the 5' RACE reads; one entry per CDR3 protein. The repertoire holds 710,000 or so distinct CDR3 sequences, with 22% as singletons. The chain has TRBV11-2 and TRBJ2-3, with TRBD2 identical over 9 bases. Sequenced: blood. This receptor was identified in a man between 65 and 80 years old in good health. Here the CDR3 reads CASSFGSGGISTDTQYF. The CDR3 DNA follows: TGTGCCAGCAGCTTTGGTAGCGGGGGTATTAGCACAGATACGCAGTATTTT.